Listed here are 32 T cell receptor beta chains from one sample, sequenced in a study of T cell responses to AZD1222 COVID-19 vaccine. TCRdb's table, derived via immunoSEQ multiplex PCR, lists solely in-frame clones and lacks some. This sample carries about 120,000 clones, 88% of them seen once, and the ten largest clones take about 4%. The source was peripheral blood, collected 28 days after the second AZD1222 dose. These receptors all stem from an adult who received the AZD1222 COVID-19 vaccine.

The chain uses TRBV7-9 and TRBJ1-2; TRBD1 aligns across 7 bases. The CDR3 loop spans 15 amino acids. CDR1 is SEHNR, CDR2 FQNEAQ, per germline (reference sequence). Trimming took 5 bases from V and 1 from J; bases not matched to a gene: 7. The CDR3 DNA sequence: TGTGCCAGCAGCCTACAGGGGCTGGGTAACTATGGCTACACCTTC. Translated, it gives CASSLQGLGNYGYTF.

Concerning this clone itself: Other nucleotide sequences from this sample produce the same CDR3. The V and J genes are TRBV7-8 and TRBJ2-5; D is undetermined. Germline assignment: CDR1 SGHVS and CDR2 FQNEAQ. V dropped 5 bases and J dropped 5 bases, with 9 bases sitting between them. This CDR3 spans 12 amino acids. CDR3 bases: TGTGCCAGCAGCACGGGTGGGGAGACCCAGTACTTC. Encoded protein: CASSTGGETQYF.

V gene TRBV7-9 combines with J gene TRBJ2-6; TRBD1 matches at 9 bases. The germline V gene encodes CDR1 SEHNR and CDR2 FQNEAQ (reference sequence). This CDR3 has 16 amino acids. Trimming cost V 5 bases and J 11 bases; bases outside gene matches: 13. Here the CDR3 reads CASSRSSGTGNDVLTF. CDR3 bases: TGTGCCAGCAGCAGAAGCTCCGGGACAGGGAATGACGTCCTGACTTTC.

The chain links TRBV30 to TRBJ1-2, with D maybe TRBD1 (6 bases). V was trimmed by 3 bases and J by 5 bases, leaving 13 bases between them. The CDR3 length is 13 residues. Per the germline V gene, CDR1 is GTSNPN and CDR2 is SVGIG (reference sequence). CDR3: CAWRRRGAYGYTF. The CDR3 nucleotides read TGTGCCTGGAGGCGGAGGGGGGCTTATGGCTACACCTTC.

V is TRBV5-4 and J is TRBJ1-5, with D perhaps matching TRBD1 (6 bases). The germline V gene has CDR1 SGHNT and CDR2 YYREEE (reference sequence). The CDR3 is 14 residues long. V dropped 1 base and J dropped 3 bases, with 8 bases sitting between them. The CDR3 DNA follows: TGTGCCAGCAGCTTGTGGGACAACAATCAGCCCCAGCATTTT. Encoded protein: CASSLWDNNQPQHF.

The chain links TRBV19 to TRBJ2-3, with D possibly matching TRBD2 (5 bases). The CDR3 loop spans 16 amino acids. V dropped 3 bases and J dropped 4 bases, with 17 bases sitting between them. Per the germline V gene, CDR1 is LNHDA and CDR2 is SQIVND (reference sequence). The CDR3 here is CASSIPRGRTSDTQYF. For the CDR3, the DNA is TGTGCCAGTAGTATCCCCAGAGGGAGAACGTCAGATACGCAGTATTTT.

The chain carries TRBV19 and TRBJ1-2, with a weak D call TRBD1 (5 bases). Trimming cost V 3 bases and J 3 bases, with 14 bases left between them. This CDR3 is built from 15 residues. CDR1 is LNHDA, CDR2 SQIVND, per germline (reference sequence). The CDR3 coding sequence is TGTGCCAGTAGTATCGGGGGTGCCCTCGACTATGGCTACACCTTC. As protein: CASSIGGALDYGYTF. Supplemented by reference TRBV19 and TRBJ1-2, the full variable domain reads DGGITQSPKYLFRKEGQNVTLSCEQNLNHDAMYWYRQDPGQGLRLIYYSQIVNDFQKGDIAEGYSVSREKKESFPLTVTSAQKNPTAFYLCASSIGGALDYGYTFGSGTRLTVV.

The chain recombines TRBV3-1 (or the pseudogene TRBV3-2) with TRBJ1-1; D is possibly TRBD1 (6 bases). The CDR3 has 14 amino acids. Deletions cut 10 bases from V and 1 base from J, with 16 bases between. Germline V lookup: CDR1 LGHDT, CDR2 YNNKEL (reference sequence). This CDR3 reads CATRRGTTNTEAFF. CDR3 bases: TGTGCCACAAGGAGGGGGACTACGAACACTGAAGCTTTCTTT.

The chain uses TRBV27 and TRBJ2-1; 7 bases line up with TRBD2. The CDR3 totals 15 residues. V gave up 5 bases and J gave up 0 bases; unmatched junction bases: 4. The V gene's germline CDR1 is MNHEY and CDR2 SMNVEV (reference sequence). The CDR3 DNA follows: TGTGCCAGCAGTCTTAGCGGGTTCTCCTACAATGAGCAGTTCTTC. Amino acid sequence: CASSLSGFSYNEQFF.

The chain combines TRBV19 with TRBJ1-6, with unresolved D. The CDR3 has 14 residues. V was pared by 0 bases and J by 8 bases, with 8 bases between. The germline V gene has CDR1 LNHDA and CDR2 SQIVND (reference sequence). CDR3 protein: CASSIEGLDSPLHF. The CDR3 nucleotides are TGTGCCAGTAGTATAGAAGGCCTTGATTCACCCCTCCACTTT. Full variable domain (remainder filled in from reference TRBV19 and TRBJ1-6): DGGITQSPKYLFRKEGQNVTLSCEQNLNHDAMYWYRQDPGQGLRLIYYSQIVNDFQKGDIAEGYSVSREKKESFPLTVTSAQKNPTAFYLCASSIEGLDSPLHFGNGTRLTVT.

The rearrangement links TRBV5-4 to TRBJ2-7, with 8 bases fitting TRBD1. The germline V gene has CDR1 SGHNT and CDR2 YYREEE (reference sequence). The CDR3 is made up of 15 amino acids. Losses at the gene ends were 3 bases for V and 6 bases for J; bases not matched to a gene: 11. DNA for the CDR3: TGTGCCAGCAGCTCCGCAGGGGGCGTCCCATCCGAGCAGTACTTC. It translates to CASSSAGGVPSEQYF.

The DNA for the CDR3 is TGTGCCAGCAGTTGGGGACAGGGGGCGGCGGATACGCAGTATTTT. This codes for CASSWGQGAADTQYF. The rearrangement uses TRBV27 and TRBJ2-3; 12 bases line up with TRBD1. CDR3 size: 15 residues. Germline V gene sequence: CDR1 MNHEY, CDR2 SMNVEV (reference sequence). J gave up 6 bases and V 4 bases, and 5 bases lay outside the gene matches.

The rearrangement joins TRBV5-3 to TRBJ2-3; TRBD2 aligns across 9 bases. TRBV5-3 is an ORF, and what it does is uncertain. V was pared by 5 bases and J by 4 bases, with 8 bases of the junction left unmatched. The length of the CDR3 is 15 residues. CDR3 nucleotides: TGTGCCAGAAGATGGCCTAGCGGGGTACCAGATACGCAGTATTTT. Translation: CARRWPSGVPDTQYF.

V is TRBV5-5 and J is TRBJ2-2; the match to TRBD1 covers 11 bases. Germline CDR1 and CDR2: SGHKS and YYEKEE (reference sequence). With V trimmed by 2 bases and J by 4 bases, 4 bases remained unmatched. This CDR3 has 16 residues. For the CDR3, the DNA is TGTGCCAGCAGCTTTACCGGGACAGGGGGCACCGGGGAGCTGTTTTTT. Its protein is CASSFTGTGGTGELFF.

This chain's CDR3 is CASSFWTGWGHNSPLHF. DNA for the CDR3: TGTGCCAGCAGCTTTTGGACTGGGTGGGGCCATAATTCACCCCTCCACTTT. The rearrangement links TRBV7-8 to TRBJ1-6; D perhaps matches TRBD1 (5 bases). The CDR3 has 17 amino acids. The germline V and J ends were trimmed by 3 bases and 5 bases, with 17 bases remaining between them. Per germline, CDR1 SGHVS and CDR2 FQNEAQ.

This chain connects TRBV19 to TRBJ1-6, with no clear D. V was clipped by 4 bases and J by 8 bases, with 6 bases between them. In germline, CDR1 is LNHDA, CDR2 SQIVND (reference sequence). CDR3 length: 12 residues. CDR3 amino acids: CASSTRYSPLHF. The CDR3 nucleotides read TGTGCCAGTAGTACCCGGTATTCACCCCTCCACTTT.

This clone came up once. The DNA for the CDR3 is TGTGCCAGCTCACCACTAGGGGGCGGCGGGACCTACGAGCAGTACTTC. It translates to CASSPLGGGGTYEQYF. This chain uses TRBV18 with TRBJ2-7; TRBD1 might be the D (7 bases). Trimming pared 1 base from V and 2 bases from J, leaving 15 bases between. In germline, CDR1 is KGHSH, CDR2 LQKENI. This CDR3 has 16 amino acids.

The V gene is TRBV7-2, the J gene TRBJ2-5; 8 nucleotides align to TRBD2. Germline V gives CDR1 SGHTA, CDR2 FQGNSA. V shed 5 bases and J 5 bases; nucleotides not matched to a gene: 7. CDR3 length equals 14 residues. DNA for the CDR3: TGTGCCAGCAGCCCCCCGGGGGGGATGGAGACCCAGTACTTC. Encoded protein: CASSPPGGMETQYF.

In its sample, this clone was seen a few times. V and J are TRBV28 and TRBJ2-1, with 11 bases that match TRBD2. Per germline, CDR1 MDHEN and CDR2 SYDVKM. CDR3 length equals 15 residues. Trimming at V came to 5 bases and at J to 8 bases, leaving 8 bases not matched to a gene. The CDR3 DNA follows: TGTGCCAGCAGTCTGCGACTAGCGGGAAAGGATGAGCAGTTCTTC. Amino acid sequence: CASSLRLAGKDEQFF.

The chain's CDR3 is CASSFSLNYGYTF. The CDR3 coding sequence is TGTGCCAGCAGTTTCAGCCTTAACTATGGCTACACCTTC. The V call is TRBV12-3 or TRBV12-4, the J call TRBJ1-2; D uncertain. Trimming took off 3 bases at V and 1 base at J, with 6 bases between the two ends. The CDR3 is made up of 13 amino acids.

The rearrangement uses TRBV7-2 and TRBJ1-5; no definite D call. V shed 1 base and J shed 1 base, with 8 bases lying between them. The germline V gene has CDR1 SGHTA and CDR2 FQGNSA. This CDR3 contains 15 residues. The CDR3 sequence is CASSLVGESNQPQHF. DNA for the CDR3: TGTGCCAGCAGCTTAGTTGGGGAGAGCAATCAGCCCCAGCATTTT.

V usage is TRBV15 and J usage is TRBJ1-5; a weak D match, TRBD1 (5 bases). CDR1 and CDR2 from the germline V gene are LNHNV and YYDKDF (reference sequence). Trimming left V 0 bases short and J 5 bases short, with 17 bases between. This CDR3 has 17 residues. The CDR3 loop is CATSRDRGQGTYQPQHF. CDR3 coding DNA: TGTGCCACCAGCAGAGATCGAGGTCAGGGAACTTATCAGCCCCAGCATTTT. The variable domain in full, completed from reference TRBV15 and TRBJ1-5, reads DAMVIQNPRYQVTQFGKPVTLSCSQTLNHNVMYWYQQKSSQAPKLLFHYYDKDFNNEADTPDNFQSRRPNTSFCFLDIRSPGLGDTAMYLCATSRDRGQGTYQPQHFGDGTRLSIL.

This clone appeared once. The CDR3 region has the DNA TGTGCCAGCAGCCTACGCCCGGGACAGGGATTTAATGAGCAGTTCTTC. The encoded protein is CASSLRPGQGFNEQFF. The chain combines TRBV7-2 with TRBJ2-1; TRBD1 aligns across 9 bases. Germline trimming cut 5 bases from V and 7 bases from J; bases unmatched to any gene: 12. The CDR3 loop spans 16 amino acids. CDR1 and CDR2 from the germline V gene are SGHTA and FQGNSA.

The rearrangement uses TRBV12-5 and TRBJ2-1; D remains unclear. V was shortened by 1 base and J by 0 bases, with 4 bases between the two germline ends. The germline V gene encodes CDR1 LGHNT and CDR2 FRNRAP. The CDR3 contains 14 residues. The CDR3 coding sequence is TGTGCTAGTGGTTTGGAGAGCTCCTACAATGAGCAGTTCTTC. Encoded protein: CASGLESSYNEQFF.

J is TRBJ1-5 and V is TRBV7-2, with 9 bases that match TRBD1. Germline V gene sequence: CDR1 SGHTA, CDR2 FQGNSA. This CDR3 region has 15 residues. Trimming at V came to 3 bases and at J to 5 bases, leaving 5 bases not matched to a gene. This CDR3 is CASSLPTGGDQPQHF. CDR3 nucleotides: TGTGCCAGCAGCTTGCCGACAGGGGGTGATCAGCCCCAGCATTTT.

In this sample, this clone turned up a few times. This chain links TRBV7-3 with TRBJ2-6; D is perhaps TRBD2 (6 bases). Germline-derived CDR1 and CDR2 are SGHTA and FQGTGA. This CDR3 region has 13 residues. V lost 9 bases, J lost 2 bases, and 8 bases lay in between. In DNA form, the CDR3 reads TGTGCCAGTAGCGGAGCTGGGGCCAACGTCCTGACTTTC. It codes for CASSGAGANVLTF.

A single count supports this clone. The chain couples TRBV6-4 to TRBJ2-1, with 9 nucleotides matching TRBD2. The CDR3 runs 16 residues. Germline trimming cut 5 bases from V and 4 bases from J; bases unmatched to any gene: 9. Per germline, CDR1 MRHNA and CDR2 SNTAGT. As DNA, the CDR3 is TGTGCCAGCAGTCCGAATAGCGGGGGAGATTACAATGAGCAGTTCTTC. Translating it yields CASSPNSGGDYNEQFF.

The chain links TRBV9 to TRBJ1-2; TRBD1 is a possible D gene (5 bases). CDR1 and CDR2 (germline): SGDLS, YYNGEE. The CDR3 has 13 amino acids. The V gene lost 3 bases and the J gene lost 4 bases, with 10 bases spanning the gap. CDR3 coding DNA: TGTGCCAGCAGCGAAACAGGCGGCTATGGCTACACCTTC. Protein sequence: CASSETGGYGYTF.

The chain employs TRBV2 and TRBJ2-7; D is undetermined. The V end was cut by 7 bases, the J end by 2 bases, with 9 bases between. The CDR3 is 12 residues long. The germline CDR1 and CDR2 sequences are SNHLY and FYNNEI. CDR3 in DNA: TGTGCCAGCAATCCTGACCCCTACGAGCAGTACTTC. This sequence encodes CASNPDPYEQYF.

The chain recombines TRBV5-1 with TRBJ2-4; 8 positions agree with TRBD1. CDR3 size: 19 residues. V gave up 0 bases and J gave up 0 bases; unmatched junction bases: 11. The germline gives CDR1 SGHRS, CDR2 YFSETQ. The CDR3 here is CASSLVSSGQALAKNIQYF. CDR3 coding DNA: TGCGCCAGCAGCTTGGTTTCGTCGGGACAGGCGTTAGCCAAAAACATTCAGTACTTC.

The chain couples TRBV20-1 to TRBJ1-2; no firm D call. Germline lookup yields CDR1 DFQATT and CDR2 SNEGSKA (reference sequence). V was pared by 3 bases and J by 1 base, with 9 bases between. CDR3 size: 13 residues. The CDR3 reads CSASSQFNYGYTF. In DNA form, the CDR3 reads TGCAGTGCTAGTTCACAGTTTAACTATGGCTACACCTTC.

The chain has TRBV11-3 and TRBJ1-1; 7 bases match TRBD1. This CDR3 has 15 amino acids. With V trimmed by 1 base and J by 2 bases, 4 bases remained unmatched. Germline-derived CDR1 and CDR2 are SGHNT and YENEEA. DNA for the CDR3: TGTGCCAGCAGCTTAGGGTCAGGGGGTAACACTGAAGCTTTCTTT. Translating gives CASSLGSGGNTEAFF.